This paragraph reports one T cell receptor beta chain. What antigen it recognizes has not been identified. No much larger clone is present one base from it, and per-base qualities are unavailable. The sample comes from a study of regulatory T cells in long-lasting Graves disease (dated by TCRdb to about 2021). For the study in its entirety: Antithyroid drugs had been taken for less than 3 months by newly diagnosed Graves' disease patients. TCR sequencing covered roughly 13 persistent and approximately 20 newly diagnosed Graves' disease patients, approximately 33 samples in total. Patients with persistent Graves' disease were compared with patients with newly diagnosed Graves' disease using TCR sequencing and RNA sequencing of peripheral blood. The study was conducted in China and was registered as a clinical trial. General conclusions and limits of the study: Persistent disease showed preferential use of TRBV28, TRBJ1-2 and TRBJ2-5, whereas newly diagnosed disease favored TRBV20-1 and TRBJ2-1. A larger number of public clonotypes was shared among persistent patients (about 2,700) than among newly diagnosed patients (roughly 980). Sequencing and analysis were restricted to the TCR beta chain. Peripheral blood alone was examined, since thyroid tissue, which constituted the primary lesion, could not be accessed. The authors noted that the small sample size was a limitation that may lower accuracy. Persistent Graves' disease patients showed lower TCR Shannon entropy and fewer highly expanded clones than newly diagnosed patients, suggesting clonal expansion.

CDR1 SGHNT and CDR2 YYREEE were looked up in the germline V gene (reference sequence). The CDR3 has 17 amino acids, counting the end cysteine and phenylalanine. Here the CDR3 DNA is all that survives: 51 bases in frame from base 1. Trimming costs V 3 bases and J 1 base, and their ends lie 19 bases apart. Sample time point, as interpreted from the label and publication: newly diagnosed GD, antithyroid drugs for less than 3 months. For both TCR sequencing and RNA sequencing, RNA was extracted from PBMCs in TRIzol. The diagnosis of Graves' disease followed American Thyroid Association guidelines. The patients came from an endocrinology department in Xi'an, China. Each patient gave 8.5 to 9.5 milliliters of peripheral blood, collected in an EDTA anticoagulant tube. PBMCs were isolated by Ficoll Paque Plus density gradient separation without further T cell sorting. An Agilent 2100 Bioanalyzer and agarose gel were used to check RNA quality, and a NanoDrop 2000 was used to measure RNA concentration.

Libraries came from multiplex PCR. The reads were generated on an Illumina HiSeq 4000. To build TCR beta libraries, CDR3 regions were amplified by Arm-PCR using iRepertoire HTBI primers. Before sequencing, the PCR products went through gel purification. The paper's processing steps were these. Across samples, approximately 68 TRBV and 13 to 15 TRBJ segments were identified and used for gene usage analysis of CDR3 amino acid clonotypes. Filtered high-quality paired reads were merged into contigs using COPE and FqMerger. BLAST was used to align contigs to the IMGT TRBV, TRBD and TRBJ reference genes, and CDR3 was defined following IMGT. Any clonotype with a frequency above 0.1% was counted as a highly expanded clone. Shannon entropy was used to measure repertoire diversity, and the Gini coefficient was used to measure V-J evenness. Public clonotypes were defined as clonotypes shared by more than one individual. TCRdb took the public reads, trimmed them with fastp at Q25, ran MiXCR for clone calling and kept in-frame beta chains. CDR3 protein sequences are deduplicated, and each keeps its most common genes and DNA. The V and J calls come from TCRdb's annotation, not from the publication. This sample is represented by hundreds of thousands of distinct CDR3 sequences; 12% of them were singletons. The ten largest clones capture roughly 9.3% of the sample.

Separately, the same data were catalogued under a study of T cells in Graves' hyperthyroidism and ophthalmopathy. From the second report: Stable Graves' hyperthyroidism was defined as no progression to ophthalmopathy during 18 months of follow-up. Hyperthyroidism patients were newly diagnosed, had a disease duration of under 2 months, and were aged 18 to 65 years. Exclusion was applied to patients with uncontrolled infections, other autoimmune diseases, pregnancy or lactation. Diagnoses were established on the basis of clinical symptoms, serum thyroxine and TRAb, thyroid ultrasound, and orbital computed tomography. For the first round of RT-PCR on the TCR CDR3, the HTBI primer set was used together with the Qiagen OneStep RT-PCR kit. Most expanded thyroid clonotypes (frequency above 0.001) were also detected in blood, suggesting blood repertoires may reflect thyroid immune responses. Ophthalmopathy was separated from stable hyperthyroidism by a 13 V-J signature model, with roughly 88% sensitivity and roughly 81% specificity obtained in cross-validation and 80%/75% obtained in testing. In validation, the model predicted progression to ophthalmopathy with 55% to 71% sensitivity and less than 75% specificity, a median of around six months before onset. To identify distinguishing TCR V-J signatures, a discovery cohort of 100 patients was used, comprising some 43 with Graves' ophthalmopathy and some 60 with stable Graves' hyperthyroidism. Prospective prediction of ophthalmopathy was tested in an independent validation cohort of fewer than 20 hyperthyroidism patients and 17 patients who later progressed to ophthalmopathy. The 85 to 100 discovery patients were divided at random into training and test sets in a 7:3 ratio. In roughly six Graves' hyperthyroidism patients, the study also compared T-cell repertoires from thyroid tissue with T-cell repertoires from blood. After sampling, hyperthyroidism patients received methimazole starting at 30 mg daily, and ophthalmopathy patients received high-dose intravenous methylprednisolone. The libraries were constructed in a second round of multiplex PCR and then size-selected and purified. Paired-end sequencing of the libraries was performed with 100 bp reads on an Illumina HiSeq2000. SOAPnuke was used to process the raw data, removing reads that contained adapters or uncalled bases, had a mean Phred below 15, or lacked an exact match to the constant primer or identifier. COPE v1.2.5 was used to merge high-quality paired reads, and clonotypes were defined as unique nucleotide sequences. MiTCR v1.1 was used to align the clonotypes against IMGT TRBV, TRBD and TRBJ reference segments. The analysis was restricted to V-J combinations with a frequency above 0.0001, which together covered roughly 99% of the repertoires. A TCS score was defined as the ratio of F50 (clonal expansion) to E x V (chaos), with BLOSUM62-based TCRdist applied between CDR3 peptides within each V-J. Welch's t-statistics and random forest reduced 450 to 600 V-J features to roughly 13, which were used in a naive Bayes classifier (R e1071). Sample size was not statistically predetermined, and investigators were not blinded to group allocation. The paper reports TCR Vbeta CDR3 sequencing of approximately 140 peripheral blood samples: 40 or so ophthalmopathy, 75 to 80 hyperthyroidism and approximately 17 progressor patients.

The specimen comprised peripheral blood mononuclear cells (PBMCs), sampled at new diagnosis, from a patient treated with antithyroid drugs. Rearrangement joined TRBV5-4 to TRBJ1-1; TRBD1 is a possible D gene, resting on 6 matching bases. This clonotype was sampled from a woman aged 25 to 39 with Graves disease. Donor details come from another sample of the same person, matched by shared clones. The DNA sequence is as follows: TGTGCCAGCAGCTCCACCCCCGGGGGCCTTTCGAACACTGAAGCTTTCTTT. Its product reads: CASSSTPGGLSNTEAFF.